This is a list of T cell receptor beta chains from one sample in a study of technical replicates of blood from a handful of donors. Generated by immunoSEQ multiplex PCR, the TCRdb table keeps only in-frame clones and is missing some. The sample yields around 90,000 clones, over 90% seen once. Sequences were obtained from T cells isolated from PBMCs. The origin of the receptors is a human donor in good health. Each CDR3 is given with its conserved first and last residue. The D gene is left open where the match is weak. Rows give clone size only sometimes, using once, few, many, or a class for an expanded clone.

V gene,D gene,J gene,clone size,CDR3 DNA,CDR3 protein
TRBV28,TRBD2,TRBJ2-5,.,TGTGCCAGCAGTCCCGCGGGAGGACTACTACAAGAGACCCAGTACTTC,CASSPAGGLLQETQYF
TRBV25-1,TRBD1,TRBJ2-3,.,TGTGCCAGCAGTGAATTGGAGACAGGGAGCCCAGATACGCAGTATTTT,CASSELETGSPDTQYF
TRBV6-5,TRBD2,TRBJ2-7,.,TGTGCCAGCAGTTCCCGGACTAGCGGGAGTTACGAGCAGTACTTC,CASSSRTSGSYEQYF
TRBV27,TRBD2,TRBJ2-7,.,TGTGCCAGCCGTCCTGCGGGAGGGCTGTACGAGCAGTACTTC,CASRPAGGLYEQYF
TRBV2,TRBD2,TRBJ2-7,.,TGTGCCAGCAGGACTAGCGGGATCTACGAGCAGTACTTC,CASRTSGIYEQYF
TRBV30,TRBD1,TRBJ2-1,.,TGTGCCTGGACCGGGACAGGGGGAAATGAGCAGTTCTTC,CAWTGTGGNEQFF
TRBV7-2,TRBD1,TRBJ2-1,once,TGTGCCAGCAGCTTTATCGTTGCGGACAGGGTTCACGATGAGCAGTTCTTC,CASSFIVADRVHDEQFF
TRBV2,TRBD1,TRBJ2-7,.,TGTGCCAGCACTATTAAAGGGGGCTCTCACGAGCAGTACTTC,CASTIKGGSHEQYF
TRBV13,.,TRBJ2-7,once,TGTGCCAGCAGCCCCCGGGACTTCGAGCAGTACTTC,CASSPRDFEQYF
TRBV25-1,TRBD2,TRBJ2-1,.,TGTGCCAGCAGTGTCTTAGCGGGAGGGTTTCATGAGCAGTTCTTC,CASSVLAGGFHEQFF
TRBV28,.,TRBJ2-2,once,TGTGCCAGCAGTTTAATCCACAGGGGGGGGACCGGGGAGCTGTTTTTT,CASSLIHRGGTGELFF
TRBV6-5,TRBD2,TRBJ2-3,.,TGTGCCAGCAATGTAGCGGGAGGAACAGATACGCAGTATTTT,CASNVAGGTDTQYF
TRBV11-3,TRBD1,TRBJ1-4,.,TGTGCCAGCAGCGAGACAGGGGACGAAAAACTGTTTTTT,CASSETGDEKLFF
TRBV7-9,.,TRBJ1-2,.,TGTGCCAGCAGCTCCACGGTTCCGGATGGCTACACCTTC,CASSSTVPDGYTF
TRBV28,TRBD2,TRBJ2-1,.,TGTGCCAGCAGTTTTGGGACTAGACTCTTTTCGGGGGGATACAATGAGCAGTTCTTC,CASSFGTRLFSGGYNEQFF
TRBV30,.,TRBJ1-2,.,TGTGCCGGGAAAGGACTGGGTGGCTACACCTTC,CAGKGLGGYTF
TRBV6-5,TRBD1,TRBJ2-1,.,TGTGCCAGCAGTTACTCGTTCGGGGACAGGGCCAATGAGCAGTTCTTC,CASSYSFGDRANEQFF
TRBV19,.,TRBJ1-1,few,TGTGCCAGTAGTATAGATCTGGACAGCGAAACGGCTTTCTTT,CASSIDLDSETAFF
TRBV2,TRBD1,TRBJ2-1,.,TGTGCCACCACCCGGGACAGCTCCTACAATGAGCAGTTCTTC,CATTRDSSYNEQFF
TRBV29-1,.,TRBJ2-1,.,TGCAGCGGGGCAGGTCTGACCTATTGGGATGAGCAGTTCTTC,CSGAGLTYWDEQFF
TRBV19,.,TRBJ2-1,once,TGTGCCAGTAGTACTGGCGGGATCTACAATGAGCAGTTCTTC,CASSTGGIYNEQFF
TRBV5-4,TRBD1,TRBJ1-2,.,TGTGCCAGCCCCTCTCCGGGACAGGACTATGGCTACACCTTC,CASPSPGQDYGYTF
TRBV7-2,.,TRBJ2-7,.,TGTGCCAGCAGCTCCAGGGGGGTGGGCGAGCAGTACTTC,CASSSRGVGEQYF
TRBV7-9,TRBD2,TRBJ2-5,.,TGTGCCAGCAGCTTTCTAGCGGGAAAAGAGACCCAGTACTTC,CASSFLAGKETQYF